Below, 17 T cell receptor beta chains from the same sample are listed, as sequenced in a study of post-analysis software for immune sequencing data. Study-level points and caveats: Higher frequency in patients than in controls was seen for roughly five TRBV segments, with TRBV5-6, TRBV5-1 and TRBV20-1 among them.

Tagging with unique molecular identifiers was a feature of the TCR beta cDNA libraries. One entry per CDR3 protein, called by TCRdb with MiXCR from the PCR reads. This table has 650,000 to 850,000 distinct CDR3 sequences, 40% to 55% appearing once. Their specific antigens are unknown. The sequenced sample consisted of blood. Source of these receptors: a girl aged 5-17 years with multiple sclerosis.

The V gene is TRBV29-1, the J gene TRBJ1-2, with a weak D call TRBD1 (5 bases). Germline lookup yields CDR1 SQVTM and CDR2 ANQGSEA. V shed 2 bases and J shed 5 bases, with 12 bases lying between them. This CDR3 contains 13 residues. The CDR3: CSVEIGGGYGYTF. The CDR3 DNA is TGCAGCGTTGAAATCGGGGGGGGTTATGGCTACACCTTC.

V and J are TRBV20-1 and TRBJ2-4; 7 bases agree with TRBD2. Unmatched junction bases numbered 15, after V lost 1 base and J lost 3 bases. The V gene's germline CDR1 is DFQATT and CDR2 SNEGSKA (reference sequence). The CDR3 contains 18 residues. CDR3 nucleotide sequence: TGCAGTGCTAGAGGGTGGGAGGGCCAAGAGTTTCACAAAAACATTCAGTACTTC. Translating gives CSARGWEGQEFHKNIQYF.

This clonotype showed up just a few times. This chain joins TRBV7-3 and TRBJ1-1, with 7 bases aligning to TRBD1. The CDR3 length is 14 residues. Germline loops: CDR1 SGHTA, CDR2 FQGTGA. The trim removed 1 base at V and 5 bases at J, leaving 4 bases unmatched. The CDR3 is CASSLIGRGTEAFF. The CDR3 DNA sequence: TGTGCCAGCAGCTTAATTGGCAGGGGGACTGAAGCTTTCTTT.

As to this clonotype: Compared with germline, one end of the junction differs, possibly owing to a read error. The V call is TRBV27, the J call TRBJ1-1; D ambiguous. The CDR3 totals 13 residues. Germline CDR1 is MNHEY and CDR2 is SMNVEV (reference sequence). The CDR3 loop reads CASSFFANTEAFF. The CDR3 DNA is TGCGCCAGCAGTTTCTTCGCGAACACTGAAGCTTTCTTT.

The chain couples TRBV4-1 to TRBJ2-3, with TRBD2 identical over 7 bases. V gave up 1 base and J gave up 5 bases; unmatched junction bases: 6. CDR1 and CDR2 from the germline V gene are MGHRA and YSYEKL. The CDR3 contains 15 residues. CDR3 sequence reads: CASSQAREVLDTQYF. The CDR3 DNA follows: TGCGCCAGCAGCCAAGCACGGGAGGTTTTAGATACGCAGTATTTT.

This clonotype was detected a few times. This sequence joins TRBV5-1 and TRBJ2-7, with a tentative D call TRBD1 (5 bases). The CDR3 extends over 13 amino acids. Trimming pared 4 bases from V and 7 bases from J, leaving 15 bases between. Looked up from germline, CDR1 is SGHRS and CDR2 is YFSETQ. CDR3: CASSLFQGKEQYF. CDR3 DNA: TGCGCCAGCAGCCTATTCCAGGGTAAGGAGCAGTACTTC.

The rearrangement uses TRBV27 and TRBJ2-1; 13 bases align to TRBD2. This CDR3 is built from 15 residues. V gave up 5 bases and J gave up 7 bases; unmatched junction bases: 5. From germline, CDR1 is MNHEY and CDR2 SMNVEV (reference sequence). CDR3 DNA sequence: TGTGCCAGCAGTCCGACTAGCGGGAGGCTGAATGAGCAGTTCTTC. It encodes CASSPTSGRLNEQFF.

Details on this clonotype: Germline and junction disagree at one end, which may indicate a read error. This chain's CDR3 is CASSLEGVNSPRHF. The CDR3 DNA follows: TGTGCCAGCAGTTTAGAGGGGGTTAATTCACCCCGCCACTTT. The chain uses TRBV12-3 or TRBV12-4 and TRBJ1-6; perhaps TRBD1 as D (6 bases). The CDR3 is made up of 14 amino acids.

V is TRBV29-1 and J is TRBJ2-5; tentatively, D is TRBD2 (6 bases). In germline, CDR1 is SQVTM, CDR2 ANQGSEA. V gave up 4 bases and J gave up 4 bases, with 10 bases separating them. CDR3 length equals 12 residues. CDR3 bases: TGCAGCGTTGCCCCGGGAGCAGAGACCCAGTACTTC. Translation: CSVAPGAETQYF. Full variable domain (outside the CDR3, taken from reference TRBV29-1 and TRBJ2-5): SAVISQKPSRDICQRGTSLTIQCQVDSQVTMMFWYRQQPGQSLTLIATANQGSEATYESGFVIDKFPISRPNLTFSTLTVSNMSPEDSSIYLCSVAPGAETQYFGPGTRLLVL.

The V gene is TRBV20-1, the J gene TRBJ2-5; maybe TRBD1 (5 bases). The CDR3 totals 16 residues. Germline V CDR1 and CDR2: DFQATT, SNEGSKA (reference sequence). The V and J ends lost 0 bases and 1 base respectively, with 15 bases between them. The DNA of the CDR3 is TGCAGTGCTAGAGATCACGGTAGCAGGGTCCAAGAGACCCAGTACTTC. This gives the protein CSARDHGSRVQETQYF.

The V gene is TRBV12-3 or TRBV12-4, the J gene TRBJ1-1; no clear D gene. The V gene lost 7 bases and the J gene lost 2 bases, with 11 bases spanning the gap. The CDR3 runs to 13 residues. CDR3 nucleotide sequence: TGTGCCAGCACTTACGGACCTAACACTGAAGCTTTCTTT. It is translated as CASTYGPNTEAFF.

CDR3: CASTKLQRLVGTYNEQFF. The CDR3 DNA is TGTGCCAGCACCAAACTGCAGAGACTAGTCGGGACCTACAATGAGCAGTTCTTC. V is TRBV6-1 and J is TRBJ2-1; TRBD2 is a possible D gene (6 bases). This CDR3 is 18 amino acids long. Trimming stripped 7 bases from V and 2 bases from J, with 24 bases between. Germline assignment: CDR1 MNHNS and CDR2 SASEGT.

The chain combines TRBV29-1 with TRBJ2-1; the match to TRBD2 covers 7 bases. Per germline, CDR1 SQVTM and CDR2 ANQGSEA. The length of the CDR3 is 14 residues. The V and J ends lost 6 bases and 6 bases, in that order; junction bases with no gene match: 11. CDR3 amino acids: CSVGGLGVANEQFF. CDR3 DNA sequence: TGCAGCGTGGGAGGACTAGGGGTTGCCAATGAGCAGTTCTTC.

The rearrangement uses TRBV11-2 and TRBJ2-7; tentatively, D is TRBD2 (5 bases). V was pared by 3 bases and J by 2 bases, with 17 bases between. This CDR3 has 16 amino acids. Germline V gene sequence: CDR1 SGHAT, CDR2 FQNNGV. The CDR3 region is CASSFWLDGETYEQYF. CDR3 bases: TGTGCCAGCAGCTTTTGGTTGGACGGGGAGACCTACGAGCAGTACTTC.

This clonotype was picked up a small number of times. This chain connects TRBV24-1 to TRBJ2-3, with a tentative D call TRBD1 (5 bases). The V gene lost 10 bases and the J gene lost 0 bases, with 19 bases spanning the gap. CDR3 size: 16 residues. CDR1 KGHDR and CDR2 SFDVKD come from the germline V gene. The CDR3: CATGPGHGLSTDTQYF. The CDR3 nucleotides are TGTGCCACTGGGCCCGGACACGGGCTTAGCACAGATACGCAGTATTTT.

The chain employs TRBV7-2 and TRBJ2-5; 9 nucleotides agree with TRBD2. The CDR3 has 15 residues. The germline V gene has CDR1 SGHTA and CDR2 FQGNSA. V was pared by 1 base and J by 2 bases, with 2 bases of the junction left unmatched. The CDR3 DNA reads as TGTGCCAGCAGCTTAGACGCGGGAGGGCAAGAGACCCAGTACTTC. Its protein product is CASSLDAGGQETQYF. Using reference TRBV7-2 and TRBJ2-5 for the parts outside the CDR3, the full variable domain is GAGVSQSPSNKVTEKGKDVELRCDPISGHTALYWYRQSLGQGLEFLIYFQGNSAPDKSGLPSDRFSAERTGGSVSTLTIQRTQQEDSAVYLCASSLDAGGQETQYFGPGTRLLVL.

With respect to this clonotype: The junction and the germline gene differ at one end; a read error may be behind it. The genes are TRBV10-3 and TRBJ1-2; no clear D gene. The CDR3 runs to 13 residues. CDR1 ENHRY and CDR2 SYGVKD come from the germline V gene. The CDR3 sequence is CAIRELGRDGYTF. The CDR3 DNA sequence: TGTGCCATCAGGGAGTTAGGGAGGGATGGCTACACCTTC.